The 24 T cell receptor beta chains below were found in one sample sequenced in a study of tumor-infiltrating lymphocytes in primary liver carcinoma. It was unsorted whole blood that yielded blood RNA, and germline DNA was also extracted. Total RNA (around 510 ng) served as template for TCR beta cDNA synthesis primed by a constant-region primer. Amplification in three nested multiplex PCR rounds with slightly modified ARM-PCR gave rise to TCR beta libraries. In the first two PCR rounds, TRBV1-TRBV30 forward primers were paired with a C-beta reverse primer, and each round lasted around 10 cycles. TCRdb recomputed calls from the multiplex PCR reads with MiXCR, one row per CDR3 protein. The profile shows 300,000 to 400,000 distinct CDR3 sequences, 65% of them singletons. The sequencing sample was made of peripheral blood. Receptor source: a man aged 40-49 years with primary liver carcinoma and hepatitis B virus infection.

On this clonotype: Since a much larger clone is just one base distant, this may be a read error. The chain is built from TRBV6-2 or TRBV6-3 and TRBJ1-1; weak D call: TRBD1 (6 bases). Germline V CDR1 and CDR2: MNHEY, SVGEGT. V lost 8 bases and J lost 4, with 17 bases in between. The CDR3 covers 14 residues. The chain's CDR3 is CASGPSGQFTEAFF. The CDR3 DNA follows: TGTGCCAGCGGTCCGTCCGGACAGTTCACTGAAGCTTTCTTT.

This clonotype was counted only a few times. The chain is built from TRBV28 and TRBJ2-1, with D tentatively TRBD2 (5 bases). This CDR3 is built from 14 residues. Trimming took 0 bases from V and 9 from J, leaving 12 bases between them. Germline lookup yields CDR1 MDHEN and CDR2 SYDVKM. The CDR3 loop is CASSLWAGGGEQFF. The CDR3 DNA reads as TGTGCCAGCAGTTTATGGGCGGGTGGTGGTGAGCAGTTCTTC.

In this sample, this clonotype turned up once. At one end, the junction sequence differs from germline, possibly due to a read error. The genes are TRBV10-2 and TRBJ2-1; 8 bases match TRBD2. Germline lookup yields CDR1 WSHSY and CDR2 SAAADI. CDR3 length: 18 residues. The CDR3 bases are TGCGCCAGCAGTGAGTTGGCGGGAGGCCCCGGCGGGTCCTACGAGCGGTACTTC. Translating it yields CASSELAGGPGGSYERYF.

A word on this clonotype: An end of the junction does not agree with germline; a read error may underlie this. This rearrangement joins TRBV29-1 to TRBJ2-3, with 7 bases lining up with TRBD2. CDR1 is SQVTM, CDR2 ANQGSEA, per germline. There are 12 residues in the CDR3. The CDR3: CSGAGVSDMQYF. The DNA of the CDR3 is TGCAGCGGGGCGGGAGTGTCAGATATGCAGTATTTT.

The chain joins TRBV5-4 to TRBJ2-7; TRBD1 is a possible D gene (6 bases). The CDR3 has 14 residues. CDR1 and CDR2 (germline): SGHNT, YYREEE (reference sequence). V lost 4 bases to trimming and J lost 1 base, with 12 bases between them. The CDR3, as DNA: TGTGCCAGCAGCCCGGACAGTTCATCCTACGAGCAGTACTTC. Its translation is CASSPDSSSYEQYF.

Concerning this clonotype: This may be a read error, as it is one base from a much larger clone. V gene TRBV6-1 combines with J gene TRBJ2-1; weak D call: TRBD2 (6 bases). The length of the CDR3 is 15 residues. V lost 3 bases and J 6 bases, leaving 15 bases between the germline ends. The germline V gene has CDR1 MNHNS and CDR2 SASEGT. The CDR3 region is CASSEPAGSGNEQFF. For the CDR3, the DNA is TGTGCCAGCAGTGAGCCAGCGGGTTCGGGCAATGAGCAGTTCTTC.

About this clonotype: Germline is not matched at one junction end, which may reflect a read error. The rearrangement joins TRBV11-1 to TRBJ2-7; 9 bases are shared with TRBD1. Germline-derived CDR1 and CDR2 are SGHAT and FQDESV (reference sequence). This CDR3 has 13 amino acids. CDR3 sequence (DNA): TGTGTCAGCTCCGGACAGGGGAGAGACGGGCAGTACTTC. Translating it yields CVSSGQGRDGQYF.

The V gene is TRBV11-1, the J gene TRBJ1-6; 10 bases match TRBD1. CDR1 is SGHAT and CDR2 is FQDESV in the germline V gene (reference sequence). Trimming took 6 bases from V and 9 from J; bases not matched to a gene: 8. The CDR3 loop spans 15 amino acids. The CDR3 sequence is CASSIDRGHSSPLHF. In DNA form, the CDR3 reads TGTGCCAGCAGTATCGACAGGGGGCATAGTTCACCCCTCCACTTT. Complete variable domain (other parts from reference TRBV11-1 and TRBJ1-6): EAEVAQSPRYKITEKSQAVAFWCDPISGHATLYWYRQILGQGPELLVQFQDESVVDDSQLPKDRFSAERLKGVDSTLKIQPAELGDSAMYLCASSIDRGHSSPLHFGNGTRLTVT.

V gene TRBV7-3 combines with J gene TRBJ2-3; D call uncertain. The germline V gene has CDR1 SGHTA and CDR2 FQGTGA. The V and J ends lost 1 base and 2 bases respectively, with 4 bases between them. The CDR3 has 13 amino acids. The CDR3 DNA follows: TGTGCCAGCAGCTTAAACCTCACAGATACGCAGTATTTT. Its translation is CASSLNLTDTQYF.

This clonotype has only a few counts. This chain joins TRBV7-9 and TRBJ1-5; D remains unclear. The CDR3 has 13 amino acids. Trimming left V 5 bases short and J 7 bases short, with 12 bases between. In germline, CDR1 is SEHNR, CDR2 FQNEAQ (reference sequence). The chain's CDR3 is CASSQNGYQPQHF. The CDR3 DNA is TGTGCCAGCAGCCAAAACGGGTACCAGCCCCAGCATTTT.

Points on this clonotype: Possible read error: a much larger clone is one base away. The chain combines TRBV12-3 or TRBV12-4 with TRBJ2-7; 11 bases fit TRBD2. This CDR3 spans 14 amino acids. The junction had 7 bases not matched to a gene; V was cut back by 6 bases and J by 6 bases. The CDR3: CASSQLAGACEQYF. The CDR3, as DNA: TGTGCCAGCAGCCAACTAGCGGGAGCTTGCGAGCAGTACTTC.

Turning to this clonotype: This sequence may be a read error, since a much larger clone differs from it by one base. The chain combines TRBV12-3 or TRBV12-4 with TRBJ2-2, with TRBD2 matching over 11 bases. This CDR3 has 19 amino acids. Unmatched junction bases numbered 14, after V lost 6 bases and J lost 2 bases. The CDR3 sequence is CASSNAGIAGGPNTGELFF. In DNA, the CDR3 is TGTGCCAGCAGCAATGCAGGAATAGCGGGAGGGCCTAACACCGGGGAGCTGTTTTTT.

Turning to this clonotype: A clone one base away is much larger, so this may be a read error. The rearrangement links TRBV12-3 or TRBV12-4 to TRBJ2-3, with 8 bases identical to TRBD1. The CDR3 loop spans 13 amino acids. CDR3 loop: CTTTLDRADTQYF. Written as DNA, the CDR3 is TGTACCACAACTTTGGACAGGGCAGATACGCAGTATTTT.

About this clonotype: The junction departs from the called germline gene at one end, perhaps through a read error. The chain employs TRBV12-3 or TRBV12-4 and TRBJ2-6; D gene unclear. The CDR3 loop spans 16 amino acids. The CDR3 is CASRTGPISWANVLTF. CDR3 DNA: TGTGCCAGCAGGACGGGCCCAATCTCTTGGGCCAACGTCCTGACTTTC.

As for this clonotype: The CDR3 does not close with the conserved phenylalanine or tryptophan, likely indicating a read error. The gene calls are TRBV5-1 and TRBJ2-2, with 8 bases aligning to TRBD2. CDR1 is SGHRS, CDR2 YFSETQ, per germline. This CDR3 contains 17 residues. CDR3 protein: CASSRDKLAELAGGLFS. CDR3 in DNA: TGCGCCAGCAGCAGAGATAAACTAGCGGAACTCGCCGGGGGGCTGTTTTCT.

The sample holds one count of this clonotype. This may be a read error, as it is one base from a much larger clone. The chain joins TRBV21-1 to TRBJ2-5; whether TRBD1, the table's D call, matches the DNA was not checked. TRBV21-1 is given as a pseudogene. The CDR3 is 16 amino acids. CDR3 region: CASSRGTPAVQETQYF. As DNA, the CDR3 is TGTGCCAGCAGCAGAGGGACCCCCGCCGTTCAAGAGACCCAGTACTTC.

Turning to this clonotype: This may be a read error: a much more frequent sequence differs by one nucleotide. The rearrangement links TRBV5-6 to TRBJ2-2; tentatively, D is TRBD2 (5 bases). Germline CDR1 reads SGHDT; CDR2 reads YYEEEE. This CDR3 spans 16 amino acids. In DNA, the CDR3 is TGTGGCAGCAGCTTCCCCCTGAGCGGAGACACCGGGGAGCTGTTTTTT. Residues: CGSSFPLSGDTGELFF.

Note on this clonotype: At one boundary the junction diverges from the germline segment, which might be a read error. The J gene is TRBJ2-1, the V gene TRBV6-1; D possibly corresponds to TRBD2 (5 bases). The germline V gene has CDR1 MNHNS and CDR2 SASEGT. CDR3 length: 14 amino acids. CDR3 nucleotides: TGTGCCAGCAGTGGGAGGCTATCCTACAATGAGCGGTTCTTC. It is translated as CASSGRLSYNERFF.

To note about this clonotype: Germline is not matched at one junction end, which may reflect a read error. The chain recombines TRBV11-2 with TRBJ1-4; unclear D gene. CDR1 and CDR2 (germline): SGHAT, FQNNGV. The length of the CDR3 is 15 residues. The CDR3 loop is CAGSVRDNWNEKLFF. CDR3 coding DNA: TGTGCCGGCAGCGTGCGTGATAACTGGAATGAAAAACTGTTTTTT.

Turning to this clonotype: Possible read error: a much larger clone is one base away. The chain joins TRBV10-3 to TRBJ2-1, with 8 bases fitting TRBD2. The V gene's germline CDR1 is ENHRY and CDR2 SYGVKD. CDR3 length: 15 amino acids. The DNA of the CDR3 is TGTGCCATCTCAATAGCGGGGCGCTCCTACAATGACCAGTTCTTC. Translated, it gives CAISIAGRSYNDQFF.

As regards this clonotype: The junction departs from germline at one end; a sequencing error may be responsible. The rearrangement links TRBV11-2 to TRBJ2-7; unclear D gene. The germline gives CDR1 SGHAT, CDR2 FQNNGV. The CDR3 is 15 residues long. The CDR3 loop is CASSWTDDRSYKQYF. The DNA of the CDR3 is TGTGCCAGCAGCTGGACGGACGATCGCTCCTACAAGCAGTATTTC. The full variable domain, completed using reference TRBV11-2 and TRBJ2-7, is EAGVAQSPRYKIIEKRQSVAFWCNPISGHATLYWYQQILGQGPKLLIQFQNNGVVDDSQLPKDRFSAERLKGVDSTLKIQPAKLEDSAVYLCASSWTDDRSYKQYFGPGTRLTVT.

This clonotype was detected only a few times. The CDR3 loop is CASSPGDGREQYF. The CDR3 DNA reads TGTGCCAGCAGCCCGGGGGACGGGCGGGAGCAGTACTTC. The chain couples TRBV5-4 to TRBJ2-7; D is perhaps TRBD2 (6 bases). The CDR3 is 13 residues long. The V and J ends lost 4 bases and 7 bases respectively, with 15 bases between them. Germline loops: CDR1 SGHNT, CDR2 YYREEE (reference sequence). Filled out from reference TRBV5-4 and TRBJ2-7, the complete variable domain reads ETGVTQSPTHLIKTRGQQVTLRCSSQSGHNTVSWYQQALGQGPQFIFQYYREEENGRGNFPPRFSGLQFPNYSSELNVNALELDDSALYLCASSPGDGREQYFGPGTRLTVT.

The gene calls are TRBV11-1 and TRBJ2-1; D is ambiguous. The ends were cut back, 5 bases at V and 15 bases at J, with 20 bases in the middle. CDR3 length: 13 residues. Germline-derived CDR1 and CDR2 are SGHAT and FQDESV (reference sequence). The CDR3 bases are TGTGCCAGCAGCCCGGTATCTTACATTGGGCTGTTCTTC. Translated: CASSPVSYIGLFF.

The table lists this clonotype with many counts. This chain joins TRBV30 and TRBJ2-3; tentatively, D is TRBD2 (7 bases). The germline CDR1 and CDR2 sequences are GTSNPN and SVGIG (reference sequence). The CDR3 covers 16 residues. The V gene lost 3 bases and the J gene lost 2 bases, with 18 bases spanning the gap. CDR3 DNA sequence: TGTGCCTGGAGCAGGGGCGGGAGCACACCCACAGATACGCAGTATTTT. It translates to CAWSRGGSTPTDTQYF.